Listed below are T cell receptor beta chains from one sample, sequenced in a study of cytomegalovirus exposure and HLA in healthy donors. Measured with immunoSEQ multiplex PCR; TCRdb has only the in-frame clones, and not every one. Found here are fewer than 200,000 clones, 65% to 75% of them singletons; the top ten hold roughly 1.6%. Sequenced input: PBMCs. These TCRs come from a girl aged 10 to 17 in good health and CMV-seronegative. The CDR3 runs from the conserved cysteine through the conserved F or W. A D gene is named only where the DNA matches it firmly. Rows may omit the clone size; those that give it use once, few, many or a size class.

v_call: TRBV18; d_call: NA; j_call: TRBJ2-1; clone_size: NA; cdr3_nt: TGTGCCAGCTCACCACGGCAGGGAACCTACAATGAGCAGTTCTTC; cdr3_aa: CASSPRQGTYNEQFF
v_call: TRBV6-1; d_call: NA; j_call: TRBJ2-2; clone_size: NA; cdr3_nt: TGTGCCAGCAGTGAAAGGGGCGCAGTGGCCGGGGAGCTGTTTTTT; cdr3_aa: CASSERGAVAGELFF
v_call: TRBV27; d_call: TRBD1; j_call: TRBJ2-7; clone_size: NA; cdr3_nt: TGTGCCAGCAGTTTAGAACAGGGGTTCTACGAGCAGTACTTC; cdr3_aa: CASSLEQGFYEQYF
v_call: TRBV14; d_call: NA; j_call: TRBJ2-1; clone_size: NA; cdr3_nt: TGTGCCAGCAGCCCATTGCCAGTCCCCTCCTACAATGAGCAGTTCTTC; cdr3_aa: CASSPLPVPSYNEQFF
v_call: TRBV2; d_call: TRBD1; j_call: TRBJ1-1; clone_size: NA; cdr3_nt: TGTGCCAGCAAAGGGACAGGGGCCACTGAAGCTTTCTTT; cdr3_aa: CASKGTGATEAFF
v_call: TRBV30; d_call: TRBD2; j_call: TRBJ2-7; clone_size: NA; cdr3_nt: TGTGCCTGGAGAAAAATGAAAGGCCGGGACTACTACGAGCAGTACTTC; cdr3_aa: CAWRKMKGRDYYEQYF
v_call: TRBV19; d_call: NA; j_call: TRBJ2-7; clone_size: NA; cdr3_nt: TGTGCCAGTATGGGCAGTTCCTACGAGCAGTACTTC; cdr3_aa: CASMGSSYEQYF
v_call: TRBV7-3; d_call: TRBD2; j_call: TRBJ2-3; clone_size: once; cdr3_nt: TGTGCCAGCAGCCTAGCGGGGGGGGCCCTCGAACAATTAGATACGCAGTATTTT; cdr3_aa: CASSLAGGALEQLDTQYF
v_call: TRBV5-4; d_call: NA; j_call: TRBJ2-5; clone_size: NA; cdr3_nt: TGTGCCAGCAGCTTAGGGGGGGCCCGAGAGACCCAGTACTTC; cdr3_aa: CASSLGGARETQYF
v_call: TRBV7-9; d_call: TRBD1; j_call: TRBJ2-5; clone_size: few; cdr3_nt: TGTGCCAGCAGCTTAGATCGGACAGGGTGGGAGACCCAGTACTTC; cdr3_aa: CASSLDRTGWETQYF
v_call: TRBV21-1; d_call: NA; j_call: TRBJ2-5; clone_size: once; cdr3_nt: TGTGCCAGCAGCGTTCTACAGGGGCCCAAAGAGACCCAGTACTTC; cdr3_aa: CASSVLQGPKETQYF
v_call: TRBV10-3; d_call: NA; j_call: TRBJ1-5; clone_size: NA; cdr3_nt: TGTGCCACGACCGATTTGGGGGGAAATCAGCCCCAGCATTTT; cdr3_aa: CATTDLGGNQPQHF
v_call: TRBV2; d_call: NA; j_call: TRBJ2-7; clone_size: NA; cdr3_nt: TGTGCCAGTACAGGGAAAAGCGTGGGCTACGAGCAGTACTTC; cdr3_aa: CASTGKSVGYEQYF
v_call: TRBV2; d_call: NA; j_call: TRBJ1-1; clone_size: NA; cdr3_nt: TGTGCCAGCAGTGAAGGCGGAAGATTTGGCGGGGGGACACAGAACACTGAAGCTTTCTTT; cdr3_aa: CASSEGGRFGGGTQNTEAFF
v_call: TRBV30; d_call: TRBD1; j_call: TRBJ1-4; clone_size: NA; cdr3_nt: TGTGCCTGGAGACCCTTAGCGTCAGGGGGCTTGTATGAAAAACTGTTTTTT; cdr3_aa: CAWRPLASGGLYEKLFF
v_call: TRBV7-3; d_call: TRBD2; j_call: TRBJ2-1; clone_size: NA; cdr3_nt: TGTGCCAGCAGCTTAATGGAGCGGGGGAACTACAATGAGCAGTTCTTC; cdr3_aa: CASSLMERGNYNEQFF
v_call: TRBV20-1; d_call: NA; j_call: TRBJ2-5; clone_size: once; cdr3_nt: TGCAGTGCTACGCTAAAAGAGACCCAGTACTTC; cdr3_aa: CSATLKETQYF
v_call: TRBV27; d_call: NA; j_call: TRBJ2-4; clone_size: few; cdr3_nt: TGTGCCAGCAGTCAGGGAACCATTCAGTACTTC; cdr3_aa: CASSQGTIQYF
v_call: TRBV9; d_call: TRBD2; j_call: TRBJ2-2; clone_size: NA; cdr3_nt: TGTGCCAGCAGCACGGGACTAGTCGCGGACACCGGGGAGCTGTTTTTT; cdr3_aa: CASSTGLVADTGELFF